This T cell receptor (beta chain) comes out of a study of beta chain features in type 1 diabetes (dated by TCRdb to between 2017 and 2018). About the study as a whole: Mean age, gender distribution, total cell number and subset yield were not different between patients and healthy donors. A total of around 110,000,000 sorted cells were examined across all samples, and a strong correlation was observed between cell number per subset and RNA yield. The study compared TCRB repertoires of sorted circulating CD4+ T cell subsets between recently diagnosed type 1 diabetes patients and matched healthy donors. Regulatory and stem cell-like memory subsets were obtained from only 8 patients and roughly eight healthy donors, while naive and central memory subsets were obtained from all 28 donors. Points the paper makes about the study in general: In all four CD4+ subsets, TCRB CDR3 length was moderately but significantly shorter in type 1 diabetes patients. Shorter templates might be favored by PCR, yet because patient and control samples were amplified and corrected together, any such skew would affect both groups equally. Fewer insertions and more nucleotide deletions at VDJ recombination sites were observed in patients with type 1 diabetes, implying thymic rearrangement abnormalities. Because small numbers of individuals were included in the HLA sub-analyses, any influence of HLA type on TCRB rearrangement was left unresolved. Because cDNA was sequenced instead of genomic DNA, activated cells with high expression could be over-represented, although the groups did not differ in activation or CD3 levels. Naive, central memory and regulatory TCRB repertoires appeared more similar among patients than among healthy donors.

Each donor gave one peripheral blood draw, approximately 110 mL on average, collected into heparinised tubes. A BD FACSAria II and a panel including CD45RO, CCR7, CD25, CD127, CD95 and CD27 were used to sort naive, central memory, regulatory and stem cell-like memory CD4+ T cells. Every sorted population had a purity above 95%. PBMCs were isolated immediately by Lymphoprep density gradient centrifugation and stained directly without culture. So that batch effects would be minimized, each experiment stained and sorted samples in pairs, pairing one healthy donor with one patient. Details on this clone: The antigen it binds to is not known. Nothing much larger sits one base from this clone, and base qualities are not available.

The entire amount of isolated RNA was reverse transcribed using the High Capacity cDNA Reverse Transcription Kit, so the sequenced TCRB transcripts were expressed ones. Naive, central memory and regulatory T cell samples underwent deep immunoSEQ sequencing, averaging roughly 3.3 million total reads per sample. After sorted cells were lysed in RLT buffer, RNA was extracted with DNase-treated RNeasy Micro or Mini kits, with the choice depending on cell number. Each cell subset was processed on its own to prevent cross-contamination, while patient and healthy donor samples were processed together. TCRB sequences were amplified from cDNA with the immunoSEQ multiplex PCR, producing 87-bp fragments spanning the CDR3 region. Amplicons were sequenced on the Illumina HiSeq platform. On the study's bioinformatics: Synthetic template baselines were used to correct PCR bias computationally, reads within Hamming distance 2 were collapsed, and singletons that could not be merged were discarded. Reads were aligned against IMGT to assign V, D and J genes, CDR3 length and insertions or deletions at six rearrangement sites. Within each subset, clonotype counts were normalized to sorted cell number, after which true diversity and Gini coefficients were computed with the tcR R package. The overlap coefficient, calculated on TCRB nucleotide sequences, was used to quantify repertoire sharing. As a proxy for the pre-selection repertoire, out-of-frame TCRB sequences from naive cells were analyzed. This is the immuneACCESS table as TCRdb keeps it, with only in-frame sequences that have V and J called. A part of the clones is gone; compared with another copy, unresolved V genes explain less than half, and the rest is unexplained. V and J calls and clone size follow that table, whereas D and trimming were derived from the DNA. The sample data list hundreds of thousands of clones, and approximately 10% of these were observed just once. Around 0.017% of the sample rests with the top ten.

The origin of this receptor is a man aged 25-45 years with type 1 diabetes. Sequences were obtained from naive CD4+ T cells from blood. The cell subset or site label here, explained by the study, means: true naive CD4+ T cells.

The base sequence is TGTGCCAGCAGTCCTCGGACAGGCGTGGGGTATGGCTACACCTTC. This yields the protein CASSPRTGVGYGYTF. The rearranged segments are TRBV27 and TRBJ1-2, and 7 junction bases match TRBD1. For this chain, trimming is 5 bases at the V end and 5 bases at the J end, and the number of junction bases without a gene match is 11. According to the germline V gene (reference sequence), CDR1 reads MNHEY and CDR2 reads SMNVEV. The CDR3 runs 15 amino acids, cysteine and phenylalanine included. CDR3 DNA is the only sequence kept; it has 45 bases, read in frame from the first base.